What follows are 15 T cell receptor beta chains derived from one specimen sequenced in a study of cytomegalovirus exposure and HLA in healthy donors. In the PCR, 60 Vbeta and 13 Jbeta primers were used. Here immunoSEQ multiplex PCR was the method, and the copy in TCRdb shows in-frame clones only, minus some. Seen here are some 200,000 clones, roughly 79% observed once, and the top ten hold under 2%. The specimen sequenced was PBMCs. Receptors were obtained from a man in his late teens or twenties in good health and CMV-seronegative.

V and J are TRBV27 and TRBJ1-2, with 9 nucleotides matching TRBD1. This CDR3 is built from 13 residues. The germline CDR1 and CDR2 sequences are MNHEY and SMNVEV (reference sequence). The V and J ends lost 6 bases and 8 bases, in that order; junction bases with no gene match: 7. DNA for the CDR3: TGTGCCAGCAGACGGACAGGGGTCGGCGGCTACACCTTC. It codes for CASRRTGVGGYTF.

CDR3: CASSLSGTGKDYEQYF. CDR3 DNA: TGTGCCAGCAGTTTATCTGGCACAGGGAAGGACTACGAGCAGTACTTC. V gene TRBV27 combines with J gene TRBJ2-7, with a weak D call TRBD1 (6 bases). This CDR3 region has 16 residues. V was clipped by 0 bases and J by 3 bases, with 15 bases between them. CDR1 and CDR2 from the germline V gene are MNHEY and SMNVEV (reference sequence).

The chain employs TRBV11-2 and TRBJ1-1; no clear D. The CDR3 totals 15 residues. Germline CDR1 SGHAT, CDR2 FQNNGV. V was shortened by 0 bases and J by 0 bases, with 8 bases between the two germline ends. CDR3 sequence: CASSLDRFMNTEAFF. CDR3 DNA: TGTGCCAGCAGCTTAGATCGTTTTATGAACACTGAAGCTTTCTTT.

The V and J genes are TRBV28 and TRBJ1-1; perhaps TRBD1 as D (5 bases). V was clipped by 6 bases and J by 6 bases, with 11 bases between them. This CDR3 region has 12 residues. CDR1 MDHEN and CDR2 SYDVKM come from the germline V gene. CDR3 amino acids: CASRLREAEAFF. Here the CDR3 DNA reads TGTGCCAGCAGGCTCAGGGAAGCTGAAGCTTTCTTT. Full variable domain (rest looked up from reference TRBV28 and TRBJ1-1): DVKVTQSSRYLVKRTGEKVFLECVQDMDHENMFWYRQDPGLGLRLIYFSYDVKMKEKGDIPEGYSVSREKKERFSLILESASTNQTSMYLCASRLREAEAFFGQGTRLTVV.

V gene TRBV27 combines with J gene TRBJ1-1, with TRBD1 matching over 7 bases. Germline-derived CDR1 and CDR2 are MNHEY and SMNVEV (reference sequence). The junction had 5 bases not matched to a gene; V was cut back by 3 bases and J by 10 bases. The CDR3 sequence is 12 residues long. This chain's CDR3 is CASSFGTGVAFF. CDR3 sequence (DNA): TGTGCCAGCAGTTTTGGTACAGGGGTAGCTTTCTTT.

This clone was recorded a few times. This chain uses TRBV6-5 with TRBJ2-1; D ambiguous. The germline V gene has CDR1 MNHEY and CDR2 SVGAGI. V shed 0 bases and J shed 6 bases, with 9 bases lying between them. The CDR3 length is 14 residues. The CDR3 DNA follows: TGTGCCAGCAGTTACTCTTATGGCACCAATGAGCAGTTCTTC. Translation gives CASSYSYGTNEQFF.

V and J are TRBV28 and TRBJ1-2, with D possibly being TRBD1 (5 bases). Per germline, CDR1 MDHEN and CDR2 SYDVKM. This CDR3 region has 13 residues. V was trimmed by 5 bases and J by 7 bases, leaving 14 bases between them. DNA for the CDR3: TGTGCCAGCAGTACGGACACGTGGAGTGGCTACACCTTC. It translates to CASSTDTWSGYTF.

The chain has TRBV28 and TRBJ2-7, with TRBD2 matching 7 bases. There are 14 residues in the CDR3. The germline V gene has CDR1 MDHEN and CDR2 SYDVKM. V lost 2 bases, J lost 4 bases, and 5 bases stayed unmatched. CDR3 sequence (DNA): TGTGCCAGCAGTTTACCGAGCGGGAATTACGAGCAGTACTTC. This gives the protein CASSLPSGNYEQYF. The full variable domain, its missing parts supplied by reference TRBV28 and TRBJ2-7, is DVKVTQSSRYLVKRTGEKVFLECVQDMDHENMFWYRQDPGLGLRLIYFSYDVKMKEKGDIPEGYSVSREKKERFSLILESASTNQTSMYLCASSLPSGNYEQYFGPGTRLTVT.

This clone was seen a few times. The chain carries TRBV10-3 and TRBJ2-7; TRBD1 matches at 7 bases. This CDR3 region has 16 residues. CDR1 ENHRY and CDR2 SYGVKD come from the germline V gene. The ends lost 3 bases at V and 0 bases at J; junction bases unmatched: 8. The CDR3 DNA is TGTGCCATCAGTGATTCGGACAGGTCAAGCTCCTACGAGCAGTACTTC. This sequence encodes CAISDSDRSSSYEQYF.

V is TRBV15 and J is TRBJ2-1, with TRBD1 identical over 9 bases. The V gene end was trimmed by 2 bases and the J gene end by 5 bases; junction bases not matched to a gene: 4. This CDR3 has 15 amino acids. The germline gives CDR1 LNHNV, CDR2 YYDKDF (reference sequence). CDR3 in amino acids: CATSRRTGANNEQFF. CDR3 bases: TGTGCCACCAGCAGAAGGACAGGGGCTAACAATGAGCAGTTCTTC.

The V and J genes are TRBV29-1 and TRBJ2-7; D might be TRBD2 (5 bases). Germline V gene data show CDR1 as SQVTM and CDR2 as ANQGSEA. The CDR3 loop spans 13 amino acids. The germline V and J ends were trimmed by 6 bases and 5 bases, with 17 bases remaining between them. The CDR3: CSVARALDHEQYF. CDR3 nucleotide sequence: TGCAGCGTGGCGAGGGCTCTAGACCACGAGCAGTACTTC.

There are a few counts of this clone. The DNA of the CDR3 is TGTGCCAGCAGACCCTCTAGCGGGACCTACAATGAGCAGTTCTTC. Its protein product is CASRPSSGTYNEQFF. The chain recombines TRBV6-8 with TRBJ2-1; 9 bases match TRBD2. This CDR3 is 15 amino acids long. CDR1 MNHGY and CDR2 SAAAGT come from the germline V gene. The junction had 5 bases not matched to a gene; V was cut back by 6 bases and J by 2 bases.

In this sample, this clone turned up once. V and J are TRBV10-3 and TRBJ2-5; no definite D call. The last part of the DNA fits TRBJ2-7 better; the J call may be wrong. The CDR3 runs to 14 residues. Per the germline V gene, CDR1 is ENHRY and CDR2 is SYGVKD. As DNA, the CDR3 is TGTGCCATCAGTGAGTCGAGGCAGTCCTACGAGCAGTACTTC. This translates into CAISESRQSYEQYF.

The J gene is TRBJ2-7, the V gene TRBV4-2, with 7 bases lining up with TRBD2. This CDR3 spans 15 amino acids. Trimming at V came to 0 bases and at J to 4 bases, leaving 6 bases not matched to a gene. Germline V gene lookup returns CDR1 LGHNA and CDR2 YNFKEQ. The chain's CDR3 is CASSQEKGTKYEQYF. The CDR3, as DNA: TGTGCCAGCAGCCAAGAAAAAGGGACTAAGTACGAGCAGTACTTC.

The chain carries TRBV5-1 and TRBJ2-2, with 8 bases matching TRBD1. Germline trimming cut 0 bases from V and 6 bases from J; bases unmatched to any gene: 1. This CDR3 comprises 14 residues. Germline loops: CDR1 SGHRS, CDR2 YFSETQ. In DNA, the CDR3 is TGCGCCAGCAGCTTGGGGACAGGGCCCGGGGAGCTGTTTTTT. As protein: CASSLGTGPGELFF.